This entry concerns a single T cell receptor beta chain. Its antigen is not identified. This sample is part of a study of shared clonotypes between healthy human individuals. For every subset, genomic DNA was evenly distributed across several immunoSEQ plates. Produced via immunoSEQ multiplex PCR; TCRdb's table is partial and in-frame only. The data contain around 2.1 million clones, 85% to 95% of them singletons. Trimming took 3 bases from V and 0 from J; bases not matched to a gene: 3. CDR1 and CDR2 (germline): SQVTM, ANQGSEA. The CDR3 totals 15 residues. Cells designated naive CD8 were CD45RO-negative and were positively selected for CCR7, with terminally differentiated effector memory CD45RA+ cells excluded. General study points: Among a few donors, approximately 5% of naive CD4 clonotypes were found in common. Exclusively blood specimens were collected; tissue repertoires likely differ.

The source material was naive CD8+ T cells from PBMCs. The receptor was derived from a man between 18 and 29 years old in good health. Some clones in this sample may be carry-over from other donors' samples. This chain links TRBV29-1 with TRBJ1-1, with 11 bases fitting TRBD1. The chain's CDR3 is CSVEDRGLLNTEAFF. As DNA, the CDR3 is TGCAGCGTTGAGGACAGGGGGCTTTTGAACACTGAAGCTTTCTTT.